One sample yielded the 7 T cell receptor beta chains listed below, sequenced in a study of blood T cells in healthy people across ages (dated by TCRdb to between 2015 and 2017). Libraries were prepared through 5' RACE. Sequencing was carried out with an Illumina HiSeq 2500. A second about 7 to 12 cycle PCR used a sample-barcoded 5' primer and a J-beta primer mix. TCRdb ran its own pipeline on the public reads, namely fastp trimming at Q25 and MiXCR clone calling, and kept in-frame beta chains. Every distinct CDR3 protein forms one entry, paired with its most common genes and DNA. The sample table holds almost 300,000 distinct CDR3 sequences, of which around 27% were seen once. The top ten clones comprise over 25% of the sample. The sequenced sample was blood. The origin of the receptors is a woman between 65 and 79 years old in good health.

The chain links TRBV7-8 to TRBJ2-6; TRBD1 agrees at 7 bases. CDR1 is SGHVS and CDR2 is FQNEAQ in the germline V gene. Germline trimming cut 5 bases from V and 0 bases from J; bases unmatched to any gene: 7. The length of the CDR3 is 17 residues. The CDR3 spells CASSLPRGTSGANVLTF. DNA of the CDR3: TGTGCCAGCAGCCTACCCAGGGGGACCTCTGGGGCCAACGTCCTGACTTTC.

This clonotype was recorded a few times. The chain recombines TRBV24-1 with TRBJ1-2; 11 nucleotides agree with TRBD1. The J segment lost 8 bases and the V segment lost 4 bases, leaving 8 bases of the junction unmatched. This CDR3 region has 15 residues. The germline CDR1 and CDR2 sequences are KGHDR and SFDVKD. The CDR3 DNA sequence: TGTGCCACCAGTGACCGCGGACAGGGGGCACGAGGCTACACCTTC. Amino acid sequence: CATSDRGQGARGYTF.

The chain combines TRBV24-1 with TRBJ1-5; D not certain. This CDR3 contains 14 residues. The V and J ends lost 6 bases and 2 bases respectively, with 10 bases between them. Germline V lookup: CDR1 KGHDR, CDR2 SFDVKD. CDR3 region: CATSPAGGNQPQHF. CDR3 DNA: TGTGCCACCAGTCCTGCGGGTGGCAATCAGCCCCAGCATTTT.

The genes are TRBV20-1 and TRBJ1-4, with no clear D. This CDR3 contains 13 residues. Trimming took off 4 bases at V and 5 bases at J, with 11 bases between the two ends. Germline CDR1 DFQATT, CDR2 SNEGSKA (reference sequence). The DNA for the CDR3 is TGCAGTGCTACTGGGCAGAAAAATGAAAAACTGTTTTTT. Encoded protein: CSATGQKNEKLFF.

The chain employs TRBV12-3 or TRBV12-4 and TRBJ1-2; D remains ambiguous. Trimming removed 3 bases from V and 3 bases from J, with 17 bases in between. The CDR3 has 16 amino acids. The CDR3 sequence is CASSLTPPREDYGYTF. CDR3 DNA sequence: TGTGCCAGCAGTTTGACCCCTCCGAGGGAGGACTATGGCTACACCTTC.

This chain uses TRBV29-1 with TRBJ2-6, with D unclear. This CDR3 is built from 13 residues. The germline V gene has CDR1 SQVTM and CDR2 ANQGSEA. V was trimmed by 7 bases and J by 2 bases, leaving 9 bases between them. For the CDR3, the DNA is TGCAGCGGAGCAATGGCTGGGGCCAACGTCCTGACTTTC. Translated: CSGAMAGANVLTF.

In its sample, this clonotype was seen once. The V call is TRBV29-1, the J call TRBJ2-6; TRBD1 agrees at 7 bases. CDR3 length equals 16 residues. Germline loops: CDR1 SQVTM, CDR2 ANQGSEA. The V and J ends lost 6 bases and 4 bases, in that order; junction bases with no gene match: 12. The CDR3 region has the DNA TGCAGCGTGAGTGGAGAGACAGGGACAGGGGCCAACGTCCTGACTTTC. It codes for CSVSGETGTGANVLTF.